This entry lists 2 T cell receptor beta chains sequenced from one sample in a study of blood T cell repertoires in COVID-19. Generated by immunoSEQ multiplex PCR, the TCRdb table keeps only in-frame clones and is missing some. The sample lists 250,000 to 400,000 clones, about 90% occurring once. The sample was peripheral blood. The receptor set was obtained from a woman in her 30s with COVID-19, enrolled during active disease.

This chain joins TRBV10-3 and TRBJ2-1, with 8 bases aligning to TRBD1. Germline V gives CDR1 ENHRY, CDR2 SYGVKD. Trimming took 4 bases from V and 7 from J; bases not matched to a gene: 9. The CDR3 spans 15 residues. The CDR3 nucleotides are TGTGCCATCAGTGCAAGGACAGGGTCTCCGAATGAGCAGTTCTTC. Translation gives CAISARTGSPNEQFF.

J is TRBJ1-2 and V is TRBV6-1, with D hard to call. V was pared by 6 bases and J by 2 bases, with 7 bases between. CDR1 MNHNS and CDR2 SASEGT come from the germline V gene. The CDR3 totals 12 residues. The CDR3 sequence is CASRTGNYGYTF. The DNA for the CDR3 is TGTGCCAGCAGAACGGGAAACTATGGCTACACCTTC.